This TCR beta chain is from a study of blood T cell repertoires in COVID-19. Germline V CDR1 and CDR2: SGHTA, FQGNSA. This CDR3 comprises 15 residues. V dropped 1 base and J dropped 1 base, with 10 bases sitting between them. In the original processing: The authors estimated nucleated cell counts from reference gene primer amplification. Sequencing used immunoSEQ multiplex PCR; TCRdb keeps in-frame clones, though not all of them. That table is the source of V, J and clone size, and D and trimming were worked out from the DNA. There are tens of thousands of clones in the sample; around 87% occur only once, and around 10% lies in the top ten.

The gene calls are TRBV7-2 and TRBJ1-1; no clear D. Sample: peripheral blood. The TCR comes from a man aged 80 or over with active COVID-19. The CDR3 region is CASSLGAKGNTEAFF. The CDR3 region has the DNA TGTGCCAGCAGCTTAGGGGCTAAAGGGAACACTGAAGCTTTCTTT.